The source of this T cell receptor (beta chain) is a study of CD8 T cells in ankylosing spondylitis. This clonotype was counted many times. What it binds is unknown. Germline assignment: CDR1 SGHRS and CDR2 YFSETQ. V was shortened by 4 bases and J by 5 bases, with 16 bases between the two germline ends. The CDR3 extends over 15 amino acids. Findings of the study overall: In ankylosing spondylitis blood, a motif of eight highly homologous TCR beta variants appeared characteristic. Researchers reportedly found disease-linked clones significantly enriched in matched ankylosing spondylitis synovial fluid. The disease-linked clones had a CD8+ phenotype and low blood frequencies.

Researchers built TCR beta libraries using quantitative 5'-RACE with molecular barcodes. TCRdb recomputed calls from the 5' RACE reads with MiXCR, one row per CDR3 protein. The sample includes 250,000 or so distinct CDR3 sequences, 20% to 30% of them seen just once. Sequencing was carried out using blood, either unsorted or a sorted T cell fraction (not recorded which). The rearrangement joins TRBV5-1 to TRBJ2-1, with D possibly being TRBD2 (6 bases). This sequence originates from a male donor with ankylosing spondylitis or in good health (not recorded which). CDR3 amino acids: CASSDPGLGNNEQFF. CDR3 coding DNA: TGCGCCAGCAGCGACCCGGGACTGGGGAACAATGAGCAGTTCTTC.